This T cell receptor beta chain was retrieved from a study of type 1 regulatory T cells (dated by TCRdb to the early 2020s). In the study overall: An in vitro protocol by which a Tr1-enriched, alloantigen-specific CD4 T cell product named T-allo10 was generated was characterized in the study. T-allo10 was being evaluated clinically in patients with hematological malignancies who were receiving allogeneic hematopoietic stem cell transplantation.

According to the description, T-allo10 cells that came from the donor were anergic, were specific for host alloantigens, and could carry out alloantigen-specific suppression. Instrument used: Illumina MiSeq. Using fastp at Q25 and MiXCR, TCRdb reprocessed the public reads and kept productive beta chains. Every distinct CDR3 protein forms one entry, paired with its most common genes and DNA. The sample includes about 74,000 distinct CDR3 sequences, with 50% to 70% observed a single time. The biggest ten clones account for about 8% of the sample. CDR1 and CDR2 are read off the germline V gene as SNHLY and FYNNEI. The junction shows trimming of 4 bases on V and 0 bases on J, and the gene matches do not reach 13 bases of it. The CDR3 runs 19 amino acids, cysteine and phenylalanine included. Just CDR3 DNA is preserved here, 57 bases in frame from base 1. Concerning this clonotype: Which antigen it targets is not known. Base qualities are not provided; no much larger clone lies one nucleotide away.

Sequences were obtained from cultured T cells, either the whole culture or a sorted T cell fraction (not recorded which). According to the study, the label for this sample's cell subset or site signals: Tr1-enriched cell product generated in vitro against host alloantigens. This receptor was taken from a human donor in good health. Recombination linked TRBV2 to TRBJ2-1; 9 bases in between match TRBD2. The sequenced DNA is TGTGCCAGCAGTGGGCTGAACGTTGGCGGGAGGGCCTCCTACAATGAGCAGTTCTTC. This translates into CASSGLNVGGRASYNEQFF.